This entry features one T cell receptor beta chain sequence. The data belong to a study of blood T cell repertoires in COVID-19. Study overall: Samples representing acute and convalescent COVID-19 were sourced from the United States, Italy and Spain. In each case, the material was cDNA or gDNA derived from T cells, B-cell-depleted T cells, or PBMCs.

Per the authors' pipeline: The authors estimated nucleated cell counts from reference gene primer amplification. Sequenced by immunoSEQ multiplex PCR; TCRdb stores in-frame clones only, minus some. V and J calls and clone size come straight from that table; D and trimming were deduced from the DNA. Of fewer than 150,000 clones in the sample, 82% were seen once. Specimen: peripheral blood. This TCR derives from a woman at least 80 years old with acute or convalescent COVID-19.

CDR3 protein: CASIPGQVGQPQHF. CDR3 nucleotide sequence: TGTGCCAGCATTCCGGGACAGGTTGGTCAGCCCCAGCATTTT. This sequence joins TRBV28 and TRBJ1-5; 8 bases match TRBD1. The CDR3 loop spans 14 amino acids. The V gene's germline CDR1 is MDHEN and CDR2 SYDVKM. V gave up 7 bases and J gave up 6 bases; unmatched junction bases: 8.